This is a list of T cell receptor beta chains from one sample in a study of blood T cells in healthy people across ages. MiXCR was run by TCRdb on the 5' RACE reads, yielding one entry per CDR3 protein. Seen here are 2 million or so distinct CDR3 sequences, just under 50% observed once, and the top ten hold around 2.1%. Sequencing was carried out using blood. The source of these receptors is a woman aged 40 to 50 in good health. The CDR3 runs from the conserved cysteine through the conserved F or W. A D gene is named only where the DNA matches it firmly. Only some rows state a clone size, as once, few, many or a class for expanded clones.

V gene	D gene	clone size	J gene	CDR3 protein	CDR3 DNA
TRBV7-2	.	.	TRBJ2-1	CASSLGLTADEQFF	TGTGCCAGCAGCTTAGGACTAACAGCGGATGAGCAGTTCTTC
TRBV5-1	.	.	TRBJ2-7	CASKRADSYEQYF	TGCGCCAGCAAACGGGCCGACTCCTACGAGCAGTACTTC
TRBV3-1	.	.	TRBJ1-2	CASSPNRNYGYTF	TGTGCCAGCAGCCCTAATCGGAACTATGGCTACACCTTC
TRBV10-3	.	.	TRBJ1-2	CAISELGQQANYGYTF	TGTGCCATCAGTGAGTTAGGACAGCAAGCTAACTATGGCTACACCTTC
TRBV20-1	TRBD2	.	TRBJ2-3	CSVKRGEGTDTQYF	TGCAGTGTTAAGCGGGGGGAGGGCACAGATACGCAGTATTTT
TRBV12-3/TRBV12-4	.	.	TRBJ2-4	CASSLGRLNIQYF	TGTGCCAGCAGTTTGGGGAGACTAAACATTCAGTACTTC
TRBV28	TRBD1	.	TRBJ2-5	CASSRPPTGAQYF	TGTGCCAGCAGTCGTCCCCCCACAGGGGCGCAGTACTTC
TRBV12-3/TRBV12-4	TRBD1	.	TRBJ1-2	CASSRSTGFYGYTF	TGTGCCAGCAGCAGGTCGACAGGGTTCTATGGCTACACCTTC
TRBV24-1	TRBD2	.	TRBJ2-3	CATSDSLAGGQNTDTQYF	TGTGCCACCAGTGATTCTCTAGCGGGGGGCCAAAACACAGATACGCAGTATTTT
TRBV20-1	TRBD1	.	TRBJ1-5	CSAPLDRGNQPQHF	TGCAGTGCTCCCCTGGACAGGGGAAATCAGCCCCAGCATTTT
TRBV7-8	TRBD2	.	TRBJ2-3	CASSLDAGGLADTQYF	TGTGCCAGCAGCTTAGACGCGGGGGGGCTGGCAGATACGCAGTATTTT
TRBV15	.	once	TRBJ2-3	CATSREGRVPTGTQYF	TGTGCCACTAGCAGAGAGGGCAGGGTCCCCACAGGTACGCAGTATTTT
TRBV20-1	TRBD1	.	TRBJ2-3	CSARAPGGVTDTQYF	TGCAGTGCTAGAGCCCCAGGGGGCGTCACAGATACGCAGTATTTT
TRBV7-2	TRBD1	.	TRBJ1-1	CASSQTGAVTEAFF	TGTGCCAGCAGTCAAACAGGGGCTGTCACTGAAGCTTTCTTT
TRBV6-6	.	.	TRBJ2-5	CASSIPGGHQETQYF	TGTGCCAGCAGCATTCCGGGGGGCCACCAAGAGACCCAGTACTTC
TRBV20-1	.	.	TRBJ2-7	CSARQVAYEQYF	TGCAGTGCAAGACAGGTAGCCTACGAGCAGTACTTC
TRBV7-2	.	.	TRBJ2-1	CASSLRPGDDEQFF	TGTGCCAGCAGCTTACGACCGGGGGACGATGAGCAGTTCTTC
TRBV10-2	TRBD2	.	TRBJ2-1	CASNQRGDHEQFF	TGCGCCAGCAACCAGCGGGGGGACCATGAGCAGTTCTTC
TRBV7-8	.	few	TRBJ2-7	CASSYTTSYEQYF	TGTGCCAGCAGCTACACGACCTCCTACGAGCAGTACTTC
TRBV20-1	.	.	TRBJ1-2	CSARSLVRPGYTF	TGCAGTGCTAGATCCCTTGTTCGGCCTGGCTACACCTTC
TRBV7-2	TRBD1	.	TRBJ2-4	CASTVARGHQEQYF	TGTGCCAGTACAGTAGCCAGGGGGCATCAGGAGCAGTACTTC
TRBV20-1	.	.	TRBJ2-3	CSASPSLGQGHTDTQYF	TGCAGTGCTAGTCCGAGTTTAGGGCAGGGACACACAGATACGCAGTATTTT
TRBV2	TRBD1	few	TRBJ2-4	CASTNDRDRKNIQYF	TGTGCCAGCACCAACGACAGGGATCGAAAAAACATTCAGTACTTC
TRBV5-5	TRBD2	few	TRBJ2-1	CASSLLPSGGAGEQFF	TGTGCCAGCAGCTTGCTCCCTAGCGGGGGGGCAGGTGAGCAGTTCTTC
TRBV4-2	.	.	TRBJ2-1	CASSHPSSEGWDEQFF	TGTGCCAGCAGCCACCCATCTAGCGAGGGTTGGGATGAGCAGTTCTTC
TRBV6-2/TRBV6-3	.	.	TRBJ2-1	CASSPRRGRDLYNEQFF	TGTGCCAGCAGTCCCCGACGGGGCAGGGACCTCTACAATGAGCAGTTCTTC
TRBV7-9	TRBD1	.	TRBJ2-1	CPSSPTGTGNNEQFF	TGTCCCAGCAGCCCTACCGGGACAGGCAACAATGAGCAGTTCTTC
TRBV7-2	.	few	TRBJ2-7	CASSPSGPGKHEQYF	TGTGCCAGCAGCCCATCTGGACCAGGGAAACACGAGCAGTACTTC
TRBV12-3/TRBV12-4	.	.	TRBJ1-2	CASSLALLGDGYTF	TGTGCCAGCAGTTTAGCGCTCCTGGGTGATGGCTACACCTTC
TRBV5-6	TRBD1	few	TRBJ2-1	CASSLEEDRGGHEQFF	TGTGCCAGCAGCTTGGAAGAGGACAGGGGAGGCCATGAGCAGTTCTTC
TRBV24-1	.	.	TRBJ2-1	CATSDGQPYNNEQFF	TGTGCCACCAGTGATGGCCAGCCTTATAACAATGAGCAGTTCTTC
TRBV10-3	TRBD1	.	TRBJ1-1	CAISESRGPNTEAFF	TGTGCCATCAGTGAGTCCAGGGGGCCAAACACTGAAGCTTTCTTT
TRBV6-2/TRBV6-3	TRBD1	.	TRBJ2-5	CASSYSTGSLKTQYF	TGTGCCAGCAGTTACTCGACAGGGTCGTTAAAGACCCAGTACTTC
TRBV7-9	.	few	TRBJ2-1	CASSFFSGLDNEQFF	TGTGCCAGCAGCTTTTTCTCCGGACTCGATAATGAGCAGTTCTTC
TRBV2	.	.	TRBJ1-6	CASIPGRTNSPLHF	TGTGCCAGCATCCCGGGACGGACGAATTCACCCCTCCACTTT
TRBV18	.	few	TRBJ1-2	CASVRQAVDGYTF	TGTGCCAGCGTCCGACAGGCGGTGGATGGCTACACCTTC
TRBV7-3	TRBD1	once	TRBJ2-3	CASSSMQGALDTQYF	TGTGCCAGCAGCTCGATGCAGGGGGCCCTGGATACGCAGTATTTT
TRBV20-1	.	once	TRBJ2-5	CSAGRQGGETQYF	TGCAGTGCTGGGAGACAGGGAGGGGAGACCCAGTACTTC
TRBV5-1	.	.	TRBJ2-5	CAGKFGRGETQYF	TGCGCCGGCAAATTCGGCAGGGGAGAGACCCAGTACTTC
TRBV5-1	TRBD1	.	TRBJ2-4	CASSAQGATNIQYF	TGCGCCAGCAGCGCACAGGGGGCTACAAACATTCAGTACTTC
TRBV15	.	once	TRBJ1-2	CATSRSQVDGYTF	TGTGCCACCAGCAGATCTCAAGTGGATGGCTACACCTTC
TRBV21-1	.	.	TRBJ1-6	CASSEHRDRGRQQPGSPLHF	TGTGCCAGCAGCGAACACCGGGACAGGGGTCGACAACAGCCGGGTTCACCCCTCCACTTT